A single sample is the source of the 17 T cell receptor beta chains below, sequenced in a study of cytomegalovirus exposure and HLA in healthy donors. 13 Jbeta primers and 60 Vbeta primers were used for the PCR. Generated by immunoSEQ multiplex PCR, the TCRdb table keeps only in-frame clones and is missing some. The repertoire holds over 100,000 clones, with roughly 83% as singletons. The sequenced sample was PBMCs. These receptors were taken from a middle-aged man in good health and CMV-seronegative.

In this sample, this clone turned up a few times. The chain uses TRBV6-1 and TRBJ2-2; perhaps TRBD1 as D (6 bases). The CDR3 totals 16 residues. Trimming cost V 1 base and J 6 bases, with 15 bases left between them. The germline gives CDR1 MNHNS, CDR2 SASEGT. The CDR3 loop is CASSEGQGRGSGELFF. CDR3 nucleotides: TGTGCCAGCAGTGAAGGCCAGGGGCGAGGATCCGGGGAGCTGTTTTTT.

The chain recombines TRBV27 with TRBJ1-5; no clear D. This CDR3 is built from 15 residues. Germline CDR1 MNHEY, CDR2 SMNVEV (reference sequence). The V gene lost 5 bases and the J gene lost 9 bases, with 20 bases spanning the gap. CDR3 in DNA: TGTGCCAGCAGTCCCCACGACGGAGCAATCATGCCCCAGCATTTT. This codes for CASSPHDGAIMPQHF.

This chain uses TRBV5-4 with TRBJ2-5; perhaps TRBD2 as D (6 bases). Trimming removed 2 bases at V and 5 bases at J, with 13 bases between. Per the germline V gene, CDR1 is SGHNT and CDR2 is YYREEE (reference sequence). The CDR3 is 14 amino acids. The CDR3 DNA sequence: TGTGCCAGCAGCTTCGTTGGGGGGTACGAGACCCAGTACTTC. Amino acids: CASSFVGGYETQYF.

This chain uses TRBV5-1 with TRBJ1-1, with D tentatively TRBD1 (5 bases). V gave up 0 bases and J gave up 1 base, with 7 bases separating them. Looked up from germline, CDR1 is SGHRS and CDR2 is YFSETQ. The CDR3 has 14 amino acids. The CDR3 sequence: CASSLDGGNTEAFF. The DNA of the CDR3 is TGCGCCAGCAGCTTGGACGGGGGGAACACTGAAGCTTTCTTT. Looking up the rest from reference TRBV5-1 and TRBJ1-1 gives the full variable domain: KAGVTQTPRYLIKTRGQQVTLSCSPISGHRSVSWYQQTPGQGLQFLFEYFSETQRNKGNFPGRFSGRQFSNSRSEMNVSTLELGDSALYLCASSLDGGNTEAFFGQGTRLTVV.

This rearrangement joins TRBV19 to TRBJ1-2; TRBD1 matches at 10 bases. The ends lost 5 bases at V and 3 bases at J; junction bases unmatched: 9. CDR1 LNHDA and CDR2 SQIVND come from the germline V gene (reference sequence). The CDR3 is made up of 16 amino acids. The CDR3 sequence is CASSVPRQGADYGYTF. CDR3 in DNA: TGTGCCAGTAGTGTACCGCGACAGGGGGCGGACTATGGCTACACCTTC. The whole variable domain, filled in from reference TRBV19 and TRBJ1-2, reads DGGITQSPKYLFRKEGQNVTLSCEQNLNHDAMYWYRQDPGQGLRLIYYSQIVNDFQKGDIAEGYSVSREKKESFPLTVTSAQKNPTAFYLCASSVPRQGADYGYTFGSGTRLTVV.

This clone showed up just a few times. The chain uses TRBV5-6 and TRBJ2-7; 7 nucleotides align to TRBD2. V lost 0 bases and J lost 0; bases outside the gene matches: 6. This CDR3 is built from 16 residues. The germline gives CDR1 SGHDT, CDR2 YYEEEE. CDR3 in DNA: TGTGCCAGCAGCTTGGGTCCTAGCGGTACCTCCTACGAGCAGTACTTC. Its protein product is CASSLGPSGTSYEQYF.

Comment on this clone: The junction differs from germline at one of its ends, possibly a read error. V gene TRBV11-2 combines with J gene TRBJ1-4, with TRBD1 identical over 10 bases. The germline gives CDR1 SGHAT, CDR2 FQNNGV. This CDR3 comprises 14 residues. The DNA for the CDR3 is TGTGCCAGCGGCTTAGACCGGACAGGGGGAAAACTGTTTTTT. Protein: CASGLDRTGGKLFF.

The V call is TRBV6-6, the J call TRBJ2-5; 8 bases fit TRBD1. With V trimmed by 6 bases and J by 5 bases, 2 bases remained unmatched. The CDR3 spans 12 residues. CDR1 MNHNY and CDR2 SVGAGI come from the germline V gene (reference sequence). The CDR3 spells CASSRGPETQYF. CDR3 DNA sequence: TGTGCCAGCAGCAGGGGGCCGGAGACCCAGTACTTC.

The chain is built from TRBV5-1 and TRBJ2-7; perhaps TRBD1 as D (6 bases). The V gene's germline CDR1 is SGHRS and CDR2 YFSETQ. V was pared by 6 bases and J by 6 bases, with 22 bases between. The CDR3 is 15 amino acids. The CDR3 nucleotides are TGCGCCAGCACCTCGGCGGCAGGGGTAATACGCGAGCAGTACTTC. Protein: CASTSAAGVIREQYF.

The chain couples TRBV9 to TRBJ2-5; 7 bases match TRBD1. Trimming at V came to 3 bases and at J to 1 base, leaving 6 bases not matched to a gene. CDR3 length: 15 amino acids. CDR1 is SGDLS, CDR2 YYNGEE, per germline. The CDR3 DNA reads as TGTGCCAGCAGCGCCTCCGGGACAGCCCAAGAGACCCAGTACTTC. This gives the protein CASSASGTAQETQYF.

V and J are TRBV29-1 and TRBJ1-2; TRBD1 agrees at 8 bases. The V and J ends lost 4 bases and 4 bases, in that order; junction bases with no gene match: 5. Germline V lookup: CDR1 SQVTM, CDR2 ANQGSEA. The CDR3 length is 13 residues. The DNA of the CDR3 is TGCAGCGTTGGACAGGGGATGGCCTATGGCTACACCTTC. This translates into CSVGQGMAYGYTF.

As to this clone: Other DNA sequences of this sample code for an identical CDR3. The chain uses TRBV5-6 and TRBJ2-7, with 11 bases fitting TRBD2. CDR1 SGHDT and CDR2 YYEEEE come from the germline V gene. V gave up 4 bases and J gave up 0 bases; unmatched junction bases: 6. The CDR3 extends over 16 amino acids. DNA for the CDR3: TGTGCCAGCAGCCTTGCGACTAGCGGGGACTCCTACGAGCAGTACTTC. Translation gives CASSLATSGDSYEQYF.

The chain uses TRBV6-6 and TRBJ2-5; D not certain. The CDR3 spans 12 residues. From germline, CDR1 is MNHNY and CDR2 SVGAGI (reference sequence). V was pared by 0 bases and J by 5 bases, with 4 bases between. The CDR3 nucleotides are TGTGCCAGCAGTTACTCTCGGGAGACCCAGTACTTC. Amino acid sequence: CASSYSRETQYF.

The chain has TRBV2 and TRBJ1-6; possible D gene TRBD1, 6 bases. Trimming removed 1 base from V and 5 bases from J, with 21 bases in between. Germline CDR1 reads SNHLY; CDR2 reads FYNNEI. This CDR3 region has 19 residues. The CDR3 DNA is TGTGCCAGCAGTGAAGGGGGAGTCCCTTTACAGGGAGATAATTCACCCCTCCACTTT. Its translation is CASSEGGVPLQGDNSPLHF.

This clone was seen only once. This chain links TRBV27 with TRBJ1-2; perhaps TRBD1 as D (6 bases). Trimming cost V 3 bases and J 4 bases, with 9 bases left between them. Germline V CDR1 and CDR2: MNHEY, SMNVEV (reference sequence). The CDR3 covers 13 residues. CDR3 amino acids: CASSFQGTYGYTF. The CDR3 nucleotides read TGTGCCAGCAGTTTCCAGGGGACCTATGGCTACACCTTC.

The genes are TRBV19 and TRBJ1-5; 8 bases align to TRBD1. Germline trimming cut 7 bases from V and 3 bases from J; bases unmatched to any gene: 14. The CDR3 spans 17 residues. CDR1 and CDR2 (germline): LNHDA, SQIVND (reference sequence). CDR3: CASTKNRGTGPNQPQHF. CDR3 in DNA: TGTGCCAGTACTAAAAACAGGGGGACCGGACCCAATCAGCCCCAGCATTTT.

The chain couples TRBV7-2 to TRBJ2-7; TRBD1 matches 10 bases. With 5 bases clipped from V and 3 bases from J, the junction kept 7 bases outside the gene matches. Germline lookup yields CDR1 SGHTA and CDR2 FQGNSA. The CDR3 loop spans 15 amino acids. The CDR3 sequence is CASSKRQGAVYEQYF. For the CDR3, the DNA is TGTGCCAGCAGCAAACGACAGGGGGCTGTCTACGAGCAGTACTTC.